The 8 T cell receptor beta chains reported below all come from one sample, sequenced in a study of metastatic and nonmetastatic thyroid tumors. TCRdb re-analyzed the PCR reads using MiXCR. The sample consists of 65,000 to 70,000 clones, 14% of them appearing once. Each patient went into thyroid surgery without having received any treatment. Material: blood. The receptors were sampled from a male donor with papillary thyroid cancer or a benign thyroid nodule (not recorded which). Some clones in this sample may be carry-over from other donors' samples.

This clone came up many times. The chain uses TRBV2 and TRBJ1-4, with TRBD1 identical over 12 bases. The CDR3 sequence is 13 residues long. From germline, CDR1 is SNHLY and CDR2 FYNNEI. Trimming cost V 7 bases and J 9 bases; bases outside gene matches: 3. The CDR3 loop is CASTGQGAQKLFF. The CDR3, as DNA: TGTGCCAGCACGGGACAGGGGGCGCAAAAACTGTTTTTT.

This clone was seen ten or more times. The genes are TRBV30 and TRBJ2-7; D call uncertain. The CDR3 is made up of 14 amino acids. The V gene lost 0 bases and the J gene lost 0 bases, with 9 bases spanning the gap. Germline loops: CDR1 GTSNPN, CDR2 SVGIG (reference sequence). CDR3 nucleotide sequence: TGTGCCTGGAGTGTAGGGTTCGGCTCCTACGAGCAGTACGTC. This translates into CAWSVGFGSYEQYV.

This clone was found many times. The V and J genes are TRBV4-1 and TRBJ2-1, with 11 positions matching TRBD2. The trim removed 1 base at V and 7 bases at J, leaving 0 bases unmatched. Germline CDR1 is MGHRA and CDR2 is YSYEKL. CDR3 size: 14 residues. As DNA, the CDR3 is TGCGCCAGCAGCCAAGCTAGCGGGAGGAATGAGCAGTTCTTC. It is translated as CASSQASGRNEQFF.

This clone was observed many times. The rearrangement joins TRBV5-6 to TRBJ2-2, with D maybe TRBD2 (5 bases). The V end lost 4 bases, the J end lost 1 base, and 23 bases lay between the germline ends. In germline, CDR1 is SGHDT, CDR2 YYEEEE. The CDR3 spans 19 residues. The CDR3 nucleotides are TGTGCCAGCAGCAAACCCCTAGCTCGCTGGGTTGGGAACACCGGGGAGCTGTTTTTT. It specifies CASSKPLARWVGNTGELFF.

This clone was observed a single time. One end of the junction does not line up with germline, which may come from a read error. The gene calls are TRBV20-1 and TRBJ1-2, with D hard to call. The CDR3 runs to 15 residues. The V gene's germline CDR1 is DFQATT and CDR2 SNEGSKA (reference sequence). For the CDR3, the DNA is TGCAGTGCTAGAGATCTTGAAGAGGTACACTATGTCTACACCTTC. It codes for CSARDLEEVHYVYTF.

This clone was recorded many times. J is TRBJ2-5 and V is TRBV6-2 or TRBV6-3; perhaps TRBD1 as D (5 bases). CDR1 and CDR2 (germline): MNHEY, SVGEGT. Trimming left V 0 bases short and J 5 bases short, with 10 bases between. The CDR3 totals 14 residues. CDR3 loop: CASSYSTGMETQYF. The CDR3, as DNA: TGTGCCAGCAGTTACTCAACAGGCATGGAGACCCAGTACTTC.

The table lists this clone with many counts. The chain employs TRBV6-1 and TRBJ2-2, with 10 bases that match TRBD2. Germline V CDR1 and CDR2: MNHNS, SASEGT. Unmatched junction bases numbered 2, after V lost 5 bases and J lost 2 bases. The CDR3 is 15 residues long. The CDR3 sequence: CASSSSGSNTGELFF. The CDR3 bases are TGTGCCAGCAGTTCTAGCGGGAGTAACACCGGGGAGCTGTTTTTT.

This clone was found a few times. A much bigger clone sits one base away, suggesting this may be a read error. This chain links TRBV28 with TRBJ2-4, with 8 bases identical to TRBD2. CDR1 MDHEN and CDR2 SYDVKM come from the germline V gene. CDR3 length: 14 residues. Written as DNA, the CDR3 is TGTGCCAGCAGCAGTACTAGCGGAGAAAACATTCAGCACTTC. Amino acid sequence: CASSSTSGENIQHF.